Shown below are 20 T cell receptor beta chains from a single sample sequenced in a study of T cells in tumors after PD-1 blockade. TCRdb's copy holds only in-frame clones and misses some; the assay was immunoSEQ multiplex PCR. The sample lists over 60,000 clones, around 74% seen once, with about 4.8% in the top ten. Sequenced here: PBMCs, sampled after anti-PD-1 treatment. Receptor source: a human donor with basal cell carcinoma.

This chain links TRBV28 with TRBJ1-5; 10 bases match TRBD1. J was trimmed by 2 bases and V by 7 bases; bases with no gene match: 8. The CDR3 sequence is 16 residues long. Germline CDR1 MDHEN, CDR2 SYDVKM. CDR3 DNA: TGTGCCAGCATCGGCCGGACAGGGGGGCGCAATCAGCCCCAGCATTTT. Its protein is CASIGRTGGRNQPQHF.

This clone showed up just a few times. This chain uses TRBV20-1 with TRBJ1-5; D remains unclear. V was cut by 3 bases and J by 4 bases, with 16 bases left in between. The germline V gene has CDR1 DFQATT and CDR2 SNEGSKA (reference sequence). The CDR3 has 15 amino acids. CDR3 residues: CSASNYREGNQPQHF. DNA of the CDR3: TGCAGTGCTAGTAATTATAGGGAAGGAAATCAGCCCCAGCATTTT.

This chain joins TRBV6-5 and TRBJ2-1, with a possible D match to TRBD1 (5 bases). There are 15 residues in the CDR3. The V gene lost 5 bases and the J gene lost 3 bases, with 14 bases spanning the gap. From germline, CDR1 is MNHEY and CDR2 SVGAGI. In DNA, the CDR3 is TGTGCCAGCAGTAAATCAGGGTCGAACTACAATGAGCAGTTCTTC. Its translation is CASSKSGSNYNEQFF.

The chain joins TRBV9 to TRBJ1-3; 7 bases map to TRBD1. The J segment lost 0 bases and the V segment lost 7 bases, leaving 7 bases of the junction unmatched. CDR1 is SGDLS and CDR2 is YYNGEE in the germline V gene. CDR3 length: 15 amino acids. The CDR3 is CASGRQGLSGNTIYF. DNA for the CDR3: TGTGCCAGCGGGCGACAGGGCCTCTCTGGAAACACCATATATTTT.

The chain joins TRBV6-5 to TRBJ2-5; the match to TRBD2 covers 7 bases. This CDR3 comprises 15 residues. CDR1 is MNHEY and CDR2 is SVGAGI in the germline V gene. With V trimmed by 5 bases and J by 2 bases, 8 bases remained unmatched. The CDR3 here is CASSQTSVLQETQYF. CDR3 nucleotide sequence: TGTGCCAGCAGTCAAACTAGCGTCCTACAAGAGACCCAGTACTTC.

This clone occurred a few times. CDR3 residues: CASSHRLGVSNSPLHF. In DNA, the CDR3 is TGTGCCAGCAGCCATCGTTTGGGGGTTAGTAATTCACCCCTCCACTTT. This chain joins TRBV3-1 (or the pseudogene TRBV3-2) and TRBJ1-6; D is possibly TRBD1 (5 bases). V shed 3 bases and J shed 6 bases, with 15 bases lying between them. The CDR3 sequence is 16 residues long. CDR1 LGHDT and CDR2 YNNKEL come from the germline V gene (reference sequence).

This clone was counted between two and nine times. The chain combines TRBV2 with TRBJ2-7; D call uncertain. Germline V gene sequence: CDR1 SNHLY, CDR2 FYNNEI. The CDR3 is 10 residues long. V lost 6 bases and J lost 3, with 3 bases in between. As DNA, the CDR3 is TGTGCCAGCAGAGTCTACGAGCAGTACTTC. Translation: CASRVYEQYF.

The chain uses TRBV6-5 and TRBJ2-7; D might be TRBD2 (5 bases). V lost 7 bases to trimming and J lost 4 bases, with 17 bases between them. The length of the CDR3 is 14 residues. The germline V gene has CDR1 MNHEY and CDR2 SVGAGI. The CDR3 region is CASKSEWRTYEQYF. As DNA, the CDR3 is TGTGCCAGCAAGTCGGAATGGAGGACTTACGAGCAGTACTTC.

The V call is TRBV5-3, the J call TRBJ2-2; D is uncertain. TRBV5-3 falls under the ORF class, with uncertain function. V was pared by 4 bases and J by 7 bases, with 14 bases between. The CDR3 loop spans 14 amino acids. The CDR3: CARSLGPDRGELFF. The CDR3, as DNA: TGTGCCAGAAGCCTAGGACCAGACCGCGGGGAGCTGTTTTTT.

The chain couples TRBV5-4 to TRBJ2-1, with D tentatively TRBD1 (7 bases). The CDR3 has 15 residues. In germline, CDR1 is SGHNT, CDR2 YYREEE (reference sequence). With 4 bases removed from V and 2 bases from J, the gap between germline ends came to 13 bases. CDR3 residues: CASSAGTEPYNEQFF. CDR3 DNA sequence: TGTGCCAGCAGCGCGGGGACAGAACCCTACAATGAGCAGTTCTTC.

The chain is built from TRBV7-9 and TRBJ1-1; D unresolved. V was shortened by 4 bases and J by 11 bases, with 11 bases between the two germline ends. CDR1 is SEHNR, CDR2 FQNEAQ, per germline (reference sequence). The CDR3 is 11 amino acids. CDR3 in amino acids: CASSSDRRAFF. The CDR3 region has the DNA TGTGCCAGCAGCTCTGACCGACGGGCTTTCTTT.

The chain employs TRBV5-5 and TRBJ2-3; perhaps TRBD2 as D (5 bases). Germline loops: CDR1 SGHKS, CDR2 YYEKEE (reference sequence). V was pared by 0 bases and J by 7 bases, with 6 bases between. The CDR3 runs 12 residues. For the CDR3, the DNA is TGTGCCAGCAGCTTGGGGGAGAATACGCAGTATTTT. Amino acid sequence: CASSLGENTQYF. The whole variable domain, filled in from reference TRBV5-5 and TRBJ2-3, reads DAGVTQSPTHLIKTRGQQVTLRCSPISGHKSVSWYQQVLGQGPQFIFQYYEKEERGRGNFPDRFSARQFPNYSSELNVNALLLGDSALYLCASSLGENTQYFGPGTRLTVL.

The chain uses TRBV5-6 and TRBJ1-1; 7 bases are shared with TRBD1. Looked up from germline, CDR1 is SGHDT and CDR2 is YYEEEE. The V gene end was trimmed by 2 bases and the J gene end by 1 base; junction bases not matched to a gene: 2. CDR3 size: 14 residues. The CDR3 region is CASSFQGENTEAFF. DNA for the CDR3: TGTGCCAGCAGCTTCCAGGGGGAGAACACTGAAGCTTTCTTT.

The CDR3 DNA is TGTGCCAGCAGCTCGGGATCGAACTATGGCTACACCTTC. Amino acid sequence: CASSSGSNYGYTF. V usage is TRBV12-3 or TRBV12-4 and J usage is TRBJ1-2; no firm D call. This CDR3 spans 13 amino acids. Between the trimmed V and J ends, which lost 6 bases and 2 bases, there was a span of 10 bases.

The V gene is TRBV3-1 (or the pseudogene TRBV3-2), the J gene TRBJ2-6; D perhaps matches TRBD2 (6 bases). The germline V and J ends were trimmed by 1 base and 1 base, with 17 bases remaining between them. The CDR3 length is 19 residues. Per the germline V gene, CDR1 is LGHDT and CDR2 is YNNKEL (reference sequence). The CDR3 nucleotides are TGTGCCAGCAGCCAAGTGTCGGGCGGGGTCGGGTCTGGGGCCAACGTCCTGACTTTC. Translation: CASSQVSGGVGSGANVLTF.

The chain uses TRBV9 and TRBJ1-2, with D hard to call. Germline V gene data show CDR1 as SGDLS and CDR2 as YYNGEE. This CDR3 comprises 13 residues. V was trimmed by 0 bases and J by 8 bases, leaving 11 bases between them. The DNA for the CDR3 is TGTGCCAGCAGCGTAGAAAGCGCGGGGGGCTACACCTTC. Translated, it gives CASSVESAGGYTF.

CDR3 coding DNA: TGTGCCAGCCGACTAGCGAGTCCTAGAGATACGCAGTATTTT. Its protein is CASRLASPRDTQYF. This rearrangement joins TRBV19 to TRBJ2-3; 8 nucleotides align to TRBD2. V gave up 9 bases and J gave up 5 bases; unmatched junction bases: 10. The CDR3 totals 14 residues. From germline, CDR1 is LNHDA and CDR2 SQIVND (reference sequence). Full variable domain (outside the CDR3, taken from reference TRBV19 and TRBJ2-3): DGGITQSPKYLFRKEGQNVTLSCEQNLNHDAMYWYRQDPGQGLRLIYYSQIVNDFQKGDIAEGYSVSREKKESFPLTVTSAQKNPTAFYLCASRLASPRDTQYFGPGTRLTVL.

The chain carries TRBV7-9 and TRBJ2-7; D may be TRBD1 (6 bases). Germline values: CDR1 SEHNR, CDR2 FQNEAQ (reference sequence). Trimming removed 2 bases at V and 0 bases at J, with 23 bases between. This CDR3 spans 19 amino acids. CDR3 sequence reads: CASSLKGAGGRPSSYEQYF. DNA for the CDR3: TGTGCCAGCAGCTTAAAAGGGGCTGGGGGCCGTCCAAGCTCCTACGAGCAGTACTTC.

The rearrangement uses TRBV7-9 and TRBJ2-1; D possibly corresponds to TRBD2 (5 bases). Germline-derived CDR1 and CDR2 are SEHNR and FQNEAQ (reference sequence). Trimming shortened V by 5 bases and J by 9 bases, and 14 bases separated the two germline ends. This CDR3 is 13 amino acids long. In nucleotides, the CDR3 is TGTGCCAGCAGCCCTAGCCAATTCGGTGAGCAGTTCTTC. As protein: CASSPSQFGEQFF. Combining the CDR3 with reference TRBV7-9 and TRBJ2-1 gives the whole variable domain DTGVSQNPRHKITKRGQNVTFRCDPISEHNRLYWYRQTLGQGPEFLTYFQNEAQLEKSRLLSDRFSAERPKGSFSTLEIQRTEQGDSAMYLCASSPSQFGEQFFGPGTRLTVL.

In DNA, the CDR3 is TGTGCCAGCAGTTCGGGACTAGCGGGACTTACTGGGGCCAACGTCCTGACTTTC. This codes for CASSSGLAGLTGANVLTF. The genes are TRBV2 and TRBJ2-6; 13 nucleotides agree with TRBD2. V was pared by 5 bases and J by 2 bases, with 6 bases of the junction left unmatched. CDR3 length: 18 amino acids. CDR1 is SNHLY and CDR2 is FYNNEI in the germline V gene.